The source of this T cell receptor beta chain is a study of glioma-infiltrating T cells. Turning to this clonotype: Its matching antigen is unknown.

Using RNA template, CDR3s of TCR alpha and beta were amplified with iRepertoire arm-PCR. Using its own MiXCR run on the multiplex PCR reads, TCRdb lists one record per CDR3 protein. The repertoire includes around 130,000 distinct CDR3 sequences, under 30% of them detected once, and around a quarter sits in the top ten. Germline V gene data show CDR1 as SGHTA and CDR2 as FQGNSA. The CDR3 contains 16 residues. The ends lost 7 bases at V and 6 bases at J; junction bases unmatched: 15. Study-wide results and caveats: Only very few CDR3 sequences appeared in both tissue and blood.

The gene calls are TRBV7-2 and TRBJ2-3; 8 bases align to TRBD1. Material: glioma tissue, nonneoplastic brain tissue, or PBMCs (not recorded which). This TCR came from a human donor with low-grade glioma or glioblastoma, undergoing nonglioma brain surgery, or in good health (not recorded which). The CDR3 sequence is CASTRGVQGAPDTQYF. In DNA, the CDR3 is TGTGCCAGCACTAGAGGTGTGCAGGGGGCGCCGGATACGCAGTATTTT. The full variable domain, rest sourced from reference TRBV7-2 and TRBJ2-3, is GAGVSQSPSNKVTEKGKDVELRCDPISGHTALYWYRQSLGQGLEFLIYFQGNSAPDKSGLPSDRFSAERTGGSVSTLTIQRTQQEDSAVYLCASTRGVQGAPDTQYFGPGTRLTVL.